This T cell receptor beta chain was identified in a study of cytomegalovirus exposure and HLA in healthy donors. Findings of the study overall: The authors assumed roughly uniform sequencing depth across donors for presence/absence analyses. Among immune exposure information, only CMV serostatus was available.

13 Jbeta primers and 60 Vbeta primers were used for the PCR. Libraries were prepared by immunoSEQ multiplex PCR; TCRdb keeps only in-frame clonotypes and omits some of them. The sample consists of approximately 160,000 clones, about 82% of them appearing once. Trimming took 1 base from V and 11 from J, leaving 14 bases between them. CDR1 is MDHEN and CDR2 is SYDVKM in the germline V gene. CDR3 length: 13 amino acids. Though probably carrying unrecorded immune exposures, donors were nominally healthy at sampling. Comment on this clone: Its antigen is undetermined.

The chain carries TRBV28 and TRBJ1-1; D is undetermined. This receptor was obtained from a female donor in good health and CMV-seronegative. The material sequenced was PBMCs. Here the CDR3 reads CASSLFQTYLAFF. The CDR3 DNA reads TGTGCCAGCAGTTTATTCCAAACCTATCTGGCTTTCTTT.